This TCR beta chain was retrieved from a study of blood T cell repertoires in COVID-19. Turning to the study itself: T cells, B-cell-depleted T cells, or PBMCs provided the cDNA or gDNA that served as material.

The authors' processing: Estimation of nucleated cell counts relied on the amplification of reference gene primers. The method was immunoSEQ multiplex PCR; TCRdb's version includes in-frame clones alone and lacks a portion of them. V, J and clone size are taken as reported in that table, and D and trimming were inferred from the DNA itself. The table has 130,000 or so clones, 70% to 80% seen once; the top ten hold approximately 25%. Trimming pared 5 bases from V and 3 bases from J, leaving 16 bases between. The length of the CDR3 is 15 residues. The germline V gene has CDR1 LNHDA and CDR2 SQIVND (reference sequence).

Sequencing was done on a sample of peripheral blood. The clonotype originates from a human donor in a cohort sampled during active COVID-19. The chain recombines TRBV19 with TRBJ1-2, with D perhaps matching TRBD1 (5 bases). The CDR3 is CASSPKAGGDYGYTF. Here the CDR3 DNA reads TGTGCCAGTAGTCCCAAGGCTGGAGGGGACTATGGCTACACCTTC.